A single sample gave rise to the 11 T cell receptor beta chains below, sequenced in a study of regulatory T cells in long-lasting Graves disease. Arm-PCR of CDR3 regions and iRepertoire HTBI primers were used to build TCR beta libraries. TCRdb re-called the multiplex PCR reads through MiXCR, storing one row per CDR3 protein. The table lists 700,000 or so distinct CDR3 sequences, 25% to 30% of them singletons. This sample's time point: persistent/refractory GD, antithyroid drugs over 5 years with positive TRAb. Generation of the TCR library employed RNA extracted from PBMCs. Here the sequenced sample was peripheral blood mononuclear cells (PBMCs), taken when the disease was refractory, from a patient treated with antithyroid drugs. All receptors derive from a female donor with Graves disease.

This clonotype was seen a few times. The gene calls are TRBV28 and TRBJ2-2, with a weak D call TRBD1 (6 bases). CDR3 size: 15 residues. Germline V lookup: CDR1 MDHEN, CDR2 SYDVKM. Trimming pared 6 bases from V and 6 bases from J, leaving 17 bases between. The CDR3 region is CASSKGVQGSGELFF. The DNA of the CDR3 is TGTGCCAGCAGCAAGGGGGTACAGGGATCCGGGGAGCTGTTTTTT.

The chain employs TRBV29-1 and TRBJ1-1; tentative D call: TRBD1 (5 bases). Germline V gene data show CDR1 as SQVTM and CDR2 as ANQGSEA. The CDR3 is 13 residues long. The V and J ends lost 5 bases and 1 base respectively, with 11 bases between them. The CDR3 region is CSVSKGANTEAFF. The CDR3 coding sequence is TGCAGCGTTTCAAAAGGGGCGAACACTGAAGCTTTCTTT.

This clonotype was counted only a few times. The chain has TRBV29-1 and TRBJ1-1; D perhaps matches TRBD1 (6 bases). V lost 2 bases and J 1 base, leaving 11 bases between the germline ends. CDR1 and CDR2 (germline): SQVTM, ANQGSEA. This CDR3 is 14 amino acids long. The CDR3 is CSVEMHRANTEAFF. The CDR3, as DNA: TGCAGCGTTGAAATGCACAGGGCGAACACTGAAGCTTTCTTT.

This clonotype was seen only a few times. The rearrangement links TRBV6-2 or TRBV6-3 to TRBJ1-1, with 9 bases lining up with TRBD1. This CDR3 is 14 amino acids long. The junction had 4 bases not matched to a gene; V was cut back by 0 bases and J by 8 bases. CDR1 and CDR2 (germline): MNHEY, SVGEGT. CDR3 bases: TGTGCCAGCAGTTACTCGAGACAGGGGGGGGAAGCTTTCTTT. Its protein is CASSYSRQGGEAFF.

This chain links TRBV20-1 with TRBJ2-5; TRBD1 agrees at 10 bases. The V segment lost 4 bases and the J segment 4 bases; nucleotides outside the gene matches: 6. The CDR3 has 14 residues. Germline V gives CDR1 DFQATT, CDR2 SNEGSKA (reference sequence). In DNA form, the CDR3 reads TGCAGTGCTATAAGCCGGGACAGGGGAGAGACCCAGTACTTC. Translation: CSAISRDRGETQYF.

This chain links TRBV12-5 with TRBJ1-6, with no clear D. Trimming removed 2 bases from V and 6 bases from J, with 2 bases in between. From germline, CDR1 is LGHNT and CDR2 FRNRAP. The CDR3 is made up of 12 amino acids. CDR3 amino acids: CASGLSNSPLHF. For the CDR3, the DNA is TGTGCTAGTGGTTTGAGTAATTCACCCCTCCACTTT.

This chain joins TRBV5-1 and TRBJ2-5, with 9 bases that match TRBD1. The germline gives CDR1 SGHRS, CDR2 YFSETQ. The CDR3 runs 14 residues. V lost 5 bases, J lost 5 bases, and 7 bases stayed unmatched. CDR3 DNA sequence: TGCGCCAGCAGAAAAACAGGGGGCGTTGAGACCCAGTACTTC. It specifies CASRKTGGVETQYF.

This chain uses TRBV11-2 with TRBJ2-6, with unresolved D. This CDR3 spans 15 amino acids. Germline V gene lookup returns CDR1 SGHAT and CDR2 FQNNGV. V lost 6 bases and J 1 base, leaving 10 bases between the germline ends. The CDR3 nucleotides read TGTGCCAGCAGACGGTCCTATTCTGGGGCCAACGTCCTGACTTTC. Translated, it gives CASRRSYSGANVLTF.

In its sample, this clonotype was seen a few times. This rearrangement joins TRBV6-1 to TRBJ1-4, with no clear D. CDR1 is MNHNS and CDR2 is SASEGT in the germline V gene. V was cut by 7 bases and J by 8 bases, with 17 bases left in between. The CDR3 extends over 14 amino acids. The CDR3 bases are TGTGCCAGCACCTCGCTGGGTGGGCGGGAAAAACTGTTTTTT. It encodes CASTSLGGREKLFF.

The CDR3 DNA reads as TGTGCCAGCAGCTCCCCGACGGACATGAACACTGAAGCTTTCTTT. It is translated as CASSSPTDMNTEAFF. The chain joins TRBV7-9 to TRBJ1-1; D is perhaps TRBD1 (5 bases). Trimming left V 4 bases short and J 0 bases short, with 12 bases between. The CDR3 runs 15 residues. CDR1 is SEHNR, CDR2 FQNEAQ, per germline (reference sequence).

On this clonotype itself: One junction end disagrees with the germline gene, perhaps due to a read error. The genes are TRBV28 and TRBJ1-3, with D perhaps matching TRBD1 (5 bases). The CDR3 has 14 residues. From germline, CDR1 is MDHEN and CDR2 SYDVKM. CDR3 nucleotide sequence: TGTGCCTGTCAGCAGGGCCTCTCTGGAAGCACCATATATTTT. It yields the protein CACQQGLSGSTIYF.